One T cell receptor beta chain is described in this entry. Other DNA sequences within the sample encode an identical CDR3. The entry originates in a study of OX40 agonist ivuxolimab in advanced cancers. Germline V gene data show CDR1 as MNHEY and CDR2 as SMNVEV (reference sequence). The CDR3 runs 13 residues. The V end was cut by 3 bases, the J end by 4 bases, with 9 bases between. The method was immunoSEQ multiplex PCR; TCRdb's version includes in-frame clones alone and lacks a portion of them. This sample has fewer than 80,000 clones; over 75% occur once, and the top ten carry under 7.5%. The starting material was CD4+ or CD8+ T cells sorted from blood, obtained in a trial of the OX40 agonist ivuxolimab. The rearrangement uses TRBV27 and TRBJ1-1; D may be TRBD1 (5 bases). This TCR came from an adult with an advanced solid tumor such as melanoma, head and neck, liver or kidney cancer. CDR3 bases: TGTGCCAGCAGTTTCCAGGGTGGCACTGAAGCTTTCTTT. Its translation: CASSFQGGTEAFF.